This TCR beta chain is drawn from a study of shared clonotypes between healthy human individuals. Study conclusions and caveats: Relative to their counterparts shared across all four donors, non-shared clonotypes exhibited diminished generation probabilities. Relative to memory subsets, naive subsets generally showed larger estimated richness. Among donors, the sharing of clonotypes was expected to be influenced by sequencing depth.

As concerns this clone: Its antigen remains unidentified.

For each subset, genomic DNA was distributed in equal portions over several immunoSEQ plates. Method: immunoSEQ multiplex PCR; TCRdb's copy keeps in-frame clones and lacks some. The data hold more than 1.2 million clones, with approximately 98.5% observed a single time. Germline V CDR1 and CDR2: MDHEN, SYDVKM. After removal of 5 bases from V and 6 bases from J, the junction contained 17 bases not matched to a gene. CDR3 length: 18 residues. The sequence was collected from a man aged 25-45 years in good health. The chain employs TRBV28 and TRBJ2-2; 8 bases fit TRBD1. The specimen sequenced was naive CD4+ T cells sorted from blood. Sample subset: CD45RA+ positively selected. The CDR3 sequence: CASSVTLYRGSKSGELFF. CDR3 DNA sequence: TGTGCCAGCAGTGTGACACTATACAGGGGGAGTAAGTCCGGGGAGCTGTTTTTT.